The clone carrying this TCR beta chain has ten or more counts. Its antigen is unknown. The sample is drawn from a study of CD8 T cells in ankylosing spondylitis. Regarding the study as a whole: It appeared that ankylosing spondylitis blood was characterized by a TCR beta motif of eight highly homologous variants.

There are 15 residues in the CDR3. V shed 1 base and J shed 7 bases, with 17 bases lying between them. Germline V gene lookup returns CDR1 SGHDT and CDR2 YYEEEE. One entry per CDR3 protein, called by TCRdb with MiXCR from the 5' RACE reads. The data contain approximately 400,000 distinct CDR3 sequences, about 24% of them singletons. The TCR comes from a male donor with ankylosing spondylitis. This chain joins TRBV5-6 and TRBJ1-2; the D is unclear. Sequencing was performed on blood, either unsorted or a sorted T cell fraction (not recorded which). The CDR3 nucleotides are TGTGCCAGCAGCTTGTCGCCAACTACGGTCTCTGGCTACACCTTC. Translation gives CASSLSPTTVSGYTF.